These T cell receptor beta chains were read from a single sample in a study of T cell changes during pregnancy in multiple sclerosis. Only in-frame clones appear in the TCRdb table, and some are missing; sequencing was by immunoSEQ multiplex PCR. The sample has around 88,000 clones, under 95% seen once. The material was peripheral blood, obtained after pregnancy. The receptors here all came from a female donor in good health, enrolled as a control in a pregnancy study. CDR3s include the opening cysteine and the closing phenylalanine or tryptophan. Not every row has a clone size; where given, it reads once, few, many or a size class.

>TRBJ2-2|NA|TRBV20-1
CSAGGGGELFF
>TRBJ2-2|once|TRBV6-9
CASSRTGMESGLGELFF
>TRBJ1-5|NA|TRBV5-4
CASSFSRTGLGDQPQHF
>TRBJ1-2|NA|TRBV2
CASTGQGFSYGYTF
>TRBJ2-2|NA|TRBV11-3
CASSGRGGELFF
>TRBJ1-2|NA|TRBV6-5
CAAEGQSYTF
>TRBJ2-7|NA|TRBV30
CAWSGHAYEQYF
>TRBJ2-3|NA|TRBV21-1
CASSPTLYTQYF
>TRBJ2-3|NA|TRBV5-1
CASSPGQGAKVADTQYF
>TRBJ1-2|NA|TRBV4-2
CASRDDRVGDGYTF
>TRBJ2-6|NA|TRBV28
CASSSIDLGDSGANVLTF
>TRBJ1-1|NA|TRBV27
CASSVMAGQGDTEAFF
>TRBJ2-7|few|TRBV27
CASSSGQGLREQYF
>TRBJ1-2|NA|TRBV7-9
CASSLGVVGYGYTF
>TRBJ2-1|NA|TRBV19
CASSISGYNEQFF
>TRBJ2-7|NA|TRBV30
CAWSQGWGLAGSYEQYF
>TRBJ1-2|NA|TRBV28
CASSLSGGSIGGYTF
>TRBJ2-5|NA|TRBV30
CAWSETSVGETQYF
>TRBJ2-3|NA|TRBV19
CASRWTGFTTDTQYF
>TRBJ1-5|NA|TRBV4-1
CASSHPGNPPQHF
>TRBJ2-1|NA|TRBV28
CASSLGQKVLAGRYNEQFF
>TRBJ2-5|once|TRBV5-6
CASSLKALAGGIWEETQYF
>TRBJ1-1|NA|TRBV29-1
CSVGDSHTEAFF
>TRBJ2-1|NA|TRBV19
CASSIGGRGSYNEQFF
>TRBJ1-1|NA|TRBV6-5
CASSYSFGNTEAFF
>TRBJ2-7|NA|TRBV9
CASSVGVSGRYEQYF
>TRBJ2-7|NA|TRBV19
CASSFTSGIFGEQYF
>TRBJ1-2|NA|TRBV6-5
CASNNRGWGYTF
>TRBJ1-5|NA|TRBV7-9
CASSDSEGPQHF
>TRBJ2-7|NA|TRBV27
CASSLSLGAPGEQYF
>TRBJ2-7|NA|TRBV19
CASSRSSGSYEQYF
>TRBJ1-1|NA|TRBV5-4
CASSVGLDTEAFF
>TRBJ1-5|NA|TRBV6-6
CASSQGLPGNQPQHF
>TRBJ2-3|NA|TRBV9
CASSIGGRGDTQYF
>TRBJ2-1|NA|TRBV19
CASSIGLVNEQFF
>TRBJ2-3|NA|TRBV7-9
CASVPGADTQYF
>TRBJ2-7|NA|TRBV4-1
CASSQLRGWVSYEQYF
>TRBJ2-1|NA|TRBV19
CASSLAGESYNEQFF
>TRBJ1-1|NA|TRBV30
CAWVQGGTEAFF
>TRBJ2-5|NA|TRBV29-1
CSVEDPVAAKETQYF
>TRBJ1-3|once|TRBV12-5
CASGPGSNTIYF
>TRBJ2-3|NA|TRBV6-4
CASSDSRGHTDTQYF
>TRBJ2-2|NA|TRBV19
CATGAGVATGELFF
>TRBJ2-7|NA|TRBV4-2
CASSQDSASLGLTEQYF
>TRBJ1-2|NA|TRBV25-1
CASSAWDRVGTSNYGYTF
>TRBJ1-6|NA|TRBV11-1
CASSRDRAQSSPLHF
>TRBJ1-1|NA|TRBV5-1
CASSLAAAPLRDTEAFF
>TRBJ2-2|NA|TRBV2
CASTSGSRWELFF
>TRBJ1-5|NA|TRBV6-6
CASNSRGSNQPQHF
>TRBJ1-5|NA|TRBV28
CASSLWGTGGTSNQPQHF
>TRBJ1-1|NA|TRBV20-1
CSARVGDEAFF
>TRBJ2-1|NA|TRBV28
CASRSSGGRYNEQFF
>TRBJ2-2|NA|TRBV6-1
CASQPGGAGTGELFF
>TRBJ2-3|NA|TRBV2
CASGIRAGGLTDTQYF
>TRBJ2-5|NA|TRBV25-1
CASSEPKPGLAQETQYF
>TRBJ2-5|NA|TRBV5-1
CASSRGGTPDQETQYF
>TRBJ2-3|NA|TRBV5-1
CASSPAGRTGGHTQYF
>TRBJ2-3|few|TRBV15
CATSRPRGGSGGLYTDTQYF